These T cell receptor beta chains were read from a single sample in a study of shared clonotypes between healthy human individuals. Repertoires were generated with immunoSEQ multiplex PCR, while TCRdb's copy carries only in-frame clones and drops some. The top ten hold less than 0.25% of the sample, which has 800,000 to 950,000 clones, around 96% seen once. The specimen was naive CD8+ T cells sorted from blood. The receptors were sampled from a man aged 25 to 40 in good health. The CDR3 runs from the conserved cysteine through the conserved F or W. A D gene is named only where the DNA matches it firmly. Clone sizes are given selectively: once, few, many, or a class where the clone is expanded.

TRBJ2-4	.	TRBV19	.	TGTGCCAGTAGTCCACGGATCCGACAGATTATAGCCAAAAACATTCAGTACTTC	CASSPRIRQIIAKNIQYF
TRBJ2-7	TRBD1	TRBV6-6	.	TGTGCCAGCAGTGACTCGACAGGGCGCTACGAGCAGTACTTC	CASSDSTGRYEQYF
TRBJ2-3	.	TRBV29-1	.	TGCAGCGTTGAAGGGAAAGGGGTGACAGATACGCAGTATTTT	CSVEGKGVTDTQYF
TRBJ2-1	TRBD2	TRBV30	.	TGTGCCTGGAAGGGACGGGGGGGCTCCTACAATGAGCAGTTCTTC	CAWKGRGGSYNEQFF
TRBJ2-1	TRBD2	TRBV29-1	once	TGCAGCGTCGAGGGGACTAGCGGGAGTGGTTCCTACAATGAGCAGTTCTTC	CSVEGTSGSGSYNEQFF
TRBJ1-5	TRBD1	TRBV6-6	.	TGTGCCAGCAGTTATGCGGACAGGTTGGATCAGCCCCAGCATTTT	CASSYADRLDQPQHF
TRBJ2-7	TRBD1	TRBV7-2	.	TGTGCCAGCAGCTTAGACAGGGGCGACTGGGACGAGCAGTACTTC	CASSLDRGDWDEQYF
TRBJ2-3	.	TRBV27	.	TGTGCCAGCCACTCTTCTAGCACAGATACGCAGTATTTT	CASHSSSTDTQYF
TRBJ2-5	.	TRBV7-6	once	TGTGCCAGCAGCTTAGATCCAGGCCAAGAGACCCAGTACTTC	CASSLDPGQETQYF
TRBJ2-7	TRBD2	TRBV28	.	TGTGCCAGCAGTTCGGGGGACTACCGCGAGCAGTACTTC	CASSSGDYREQYF
TRBJ2-7	TRBD2	TRBV11-2	once	TGTGCCAGCAGCTTATGGACTAGCTTTTCCGAGCAGTACTTC	CASSLWTSFSEQYF
TRBJ2-1	.	TRBV5-4	.	TGTGCCAGCAGCGCCGGGAGTTTTGAGTTCTTC	CASSAGSFEFF
TRBJ1-4	.	TRBV19	.	TGTGCCAGTAGTATCCCCCGGGGCCGGAATGAAAAACTGTTTTTT	CASSIPRGRNEKLFF
TRBJ2-3	.	TRBV9	.	TGTGCCAGCAGCGTAGGGGCCAGCACCAAAAGCACAGATACGCAGTATTTT	CASSVGASTKSTDTQYF
TRBJ1-2	TRBD1	TRBV6-5	.	TGTGCCAGCAGTTATGGGACAGACGATAACTATGGCTACACCTTC	CASSYGTDDNYGYTF
TRBJ2-1	TRBD1	TRBV7-9	.	TGTGCCAGCAGCTTACCAGGGGGTCGTGTTGGTGGCAATGAGCAGTTCTTC	CASSLPGGRVGGNEQFF
TRBJ2-7	TRBD2	TRBV19	.	TGTGCCAGTAGTATAGGGGCGTGGACTAGCGGGACATACGAGCAGTACTTC	CASSIGAWTSGTYEQYF
TRBJ2-2	.	TRBV7-8	.	TGTGCCAGCAGCTTAGCCAGCTTCGGGGAGCTGTTTTTT	CASSLASFGELFF
TRBJ2-7	.	TRBV21-1	once	TGTGCCAGCAGCAAAGGTAGGTGCGAGCAGTACTTC	CASSKGRCEQYF
TRBJ2-2	.	TRBV27	.	TGTGCCAGCAGTCCCAGTGTAGCAACCGGGGAGCTGTTTTTT	CASSPSVATGELFF
TRBJ2-1	TRBD1	TRBV7-2	.	TGTGCCAGCAGCTTAGCAGTGGGACAGAAACTAAACAATGAGCAGTTCTTC	CASSLAVGQKLNNEQFF
TRBJ1-2	.	TRBV6-5	.	TGTGCCAGCATTGAAGGCAGCCCGTTTATAGGGTACACCTTC	CASIEGSPFIGYTF
TRBJ2-1	TRBD2	TRBV15	.	TGTGCCACCAGCAGTGGCCGACTAGCGGGGGCTATGAAGCAGTTCTTC	CATSSGRLAGAMKQFF
TRBJ2-1	.	TRBV7-8	.	TGTGCCAGCAGCAAACATGAGGGGGAGCAGGCTGAGCAGTTCTTC	CASSKHEGEQAEQFF
TRBJ2-7	.	TRBV7-2	.	TGTGCCAGCAGCTTATATATAGGGTCGGACTACGAGCAGTACTTC	CASSLYIGSDYEQYF
TRBJ2-3	TRBD1	TRBV28	.	TGTGCCAGCAGTCCAGGACAGGGGTTTAGGACAGATACGCAGTATTTT	CASSPGQGFRTDTQYF
TRBJ2-3	TRBD1	TRBV6-6	.	TGTGCCAGCAGTTACAGTCGACAGGGGGCTAAGGCTACGCAGTATTTT	CASSYSRQGAKATQYF
TRBJ2-1	.	TRBV7-9	.	TGTGCCAGCAGCTCCACCCCGGGTTCTAGCTTTAACAATGAGCAGTTCTTC	CASSSTPGSSFNNEQFF
TRBJ2-2	.	TRBV9	.	TGTGCCAGCAGCTCGGGACAAGTGAACACCGGGGAGCTGTTTTTT	CASSSGQVNTGELFF
TRBJ1-5	TRBD1	TRBV27	.	TGTGCCAGCAGCCGTTTGGGACAGGGGGCACAGCCCCAGCATTTT	CASSRLGQGAQPQHF
TRBJ2-7	.	TRBV7-9	.	TGTGCCAGCAGCCGGGACAACTCCTACGAGCAGTACTTC	CASSRDNSYEQYF
TRBJ2-7	.	TRBV5-1	.	TGCGCCAGCAGCTATCGAGTTAAGTACGAGCAGTACTTC	CASSYRVKYEQYF
TRBJ2-4	.	TRBV18	once	TGTGCCAGCTCACTCTCTAGGGGCCCCCATGCCAAAAACATTCAGTACTTC	CASSLSRGPHAKNIQYF
TRBJ2-7	TRBD2	TRBV7-2	.	TGTGCCAGCAGCTTAATACTAGCGAGCACCTACGAGCAGTACTTC	CASSLILASTYEQYF
TRBJ2-1	.	TRBV7-9	.	TGTGCCAGCAGCTTTCCTTTACTAGAGGTGCAGTTCTTC	CASSFPLLEVQFF
TRBJ2-1	TRBD2	TRBV27	.	TGTGCCAGCAGTTTAAGTTCTAGCGGGACCTACAATGAGCAGTTCTTC	CASSLSSSGTYNEQFF